The 25 T cell receptor beta chains in this list originate from one sample, sequenced in a study of blood T cell repertoires in COVID-19. The table came from immunoSEQ multiplex PCR; TCRdb's copy has only in-frame clones and leaves some out. The table lists a few hundred thousand clones, about 91% of them singletons, with approximately 9% in the top ten. Sequencing input: PBMCs or T cells enriched from blood (not recorded which). All receptors derive from a woman in her late teens or twenties who had recovered from COVID-19.

This chain connects TRBV3-1 (or the pseudogene TRBV3-2) to TRBJ2-3, with TRBD2 matching 9 bases. CDR3 size: 14 residues. J was trimmed by 4 bases and V by 4 bases; bases with no gene match: 3. In germline, CDR1 is LGHDT, CDR2 YNNKEL (reference sequence). As DNA, the CDR3 is TGTGCCAGCAGCCCGCTAGCGGGATCAGATACGCAGTATTTT. Protein: CASSPLAGSDTQYF.

The chain employs TRBV7-2 and TRBJ2-7, with D perhaps matching TRBD2 (5 bases). V was pared by 5 bases and J by 9 bases, with 20 bases between. The CDR3 runs to 14 residues. In germline, CDR1 is SGHTA, CDR2 FQGNSA. CDR3 sequence: CASSLAWETAGQYF. In nucleotides, the CDR3 is TGTGCCAGCAGCCTCGCTTGGGAGACGGCCGGGCAGTACTTC.

This chain connects TRBV6-4 to TRBJ1-2; D is unresolved. Trimming shortened V by 11 bases and J by 8 bases, and 15 bases separated the two germline ends. The CDR3 is made up of 11 amino acids. CDR1 is MRHNA and CDR2 is SNTAGT in the germline V gene. The CDR3 region is CAGCGDSGYTF. The CDR3 nucleotides read TGTGCCGGATGCGGGGATTCGGGCTACACCTTC.

There are a few counts of this clone. The chain combines TRBV6-5 with TRBJ2-1; possible D gene TRBD2, 5 bases. The germline V gene has CDR1 MNHEY and CDR2 SVGAGI. V dropped 8 bases and J dropped 0 bases, with 14 bases sitting between them. The CDR3 is made up of 15 amino acids. The DNA of the CDR3 is TGTGCCAGCTGCCGTGGTGGGAGCTCCTACAATGAGCAGTTCTTC. Translation: CASCRGGSSYNEQFF.

V and J are TRBV7-7 and TRBJ2-1; tentatively, D is TRBD1 (6 bases). The CDR3 contains 17 residues. CDR1 and CDR2 (germline): SSHAT, FNYEAQ (reference sequence). V was trimmed by 5 bases and J by 6 bases, leaving 23 bases between them. CDR3 protein: CASSPDGQNLFVNEQFF. In DNA form, the CDR3 reads TGTGCCAGCAGCCCAGACGGACAGAATCTGTTTGTCAATGAGCAGTTCTTC.

The rearrangement uses TRBV6-5 and TRBJ2-1, with 8 bases identical to TRBD2. The germline gives CDR1 MNHEY, CDR2 SVGAGI. The CDR3 extends over 15 amino acids. The ends lost 5 bases at V and 8 bases at J; junction bases unmatched: 11. DNA of the CDR3: TGTGCCAGCAGTAAACTAGCGGAGTCAGGGGATGAGCAGTTCTTC. It encodes CASSKLAESGDEQFF.

The rearrangement uses TRBV18 and TRBJ2-7; 8 bases line up with TRBD1. Germline V CDR1 and CDR2: KGHSH, LQKENI. Trimming cost V 3 bases and J 5 bases; bases outside gene matches: 9. The CDR3 contains 15 residues. The CDR3 nucleotides read TGTGCCAGCTCACCCGACAGGGGAGATTCGCACGAGCAGTACTTC. This codes for CASSPDRGDSHEQYF.

The chain combines TRBV21-1 with TRBJ1-6; the DNA was not compared with TRBD1, the D call given in the table. TRBV21-1 is shown as a pseudogene. CDR3 length: 16 residues. For the CDR3, the DNA is TGTGCCAGCAGCAAATCATGGGCCGGAAAGCATTCACCCCTCCACTTT. This encodes CASSKSWAGKHSPLHF.

The gene calls are TRBV10-3 and TRBJ2-5; D may be TRBD2 (7 bases). Trimming cost V 1 base and J 3 bases, with 15 bases left between them. The CDR3 runs 16 residues. Germline V gene data show CDR1 as ENHRY and CDR2 as SYGVKD. The CDR3 protein is CAISELVGGDKETQYF. The CDR3, as DNA: TGTGCCATCAGTGAGTTGGTGGGAGGGGACAAAGAGACCCAGTACTTC.

This chain links TRBV11-2 with TRBJ2-1; TRBD2 matches at 8 bases. The CDR3 runs 18 residues. Germline lookup yields CDR1 SGHAT and CDR2 FQNNGV. Trimming cost V 5 bases and J 6 bases; bases outside gene matches: 18. The CDR3 nucleotides read TGTGCCAGCAGCCCTGGTCCCCTAGGAAGCGGGGGTTCCAATGAGCAGTTCTTC. This encodes CASSPGPLGSGGSNEQFF. Variable domain in full (rest from reference TRBV11-2 and TRBJ2-1): EAGVAQSPRYKIIEKRQSVAFWCNPISGHATLYWYQQILGQGPKLLIQFQNNGVVDDSQLPKDRFSAERLKGVDSTLKIQPAKLEDSAVYLCASSPGPLGSGGSNEQFFGPGTRLTVL.

The chain couples TRBV28 to TRBJ1-2, with D tentatively TRBD1 (5 bases). With 2 bases removed from V and 8 bases from J, the gap between germline ends came to 12 bases. The CDR3 runs to 13 residues. Germline CDR1 MDHEN, CDR2 SYDVKM. CDR3 region: CASSLGSQGGYTF. The DNA for the CDR3 is TGTGCCAGCAGTTTAGGATCCCAGGGAGGCTACACCTTC.

J is TRBJ1-4 and V is TRBV27; unclear D gene. CDR1 is MNHEY and CDR2 is SMNVEV in the germline V gene (reference sequence). The CDR3 has 14 residues. V was clipped by 10 bases and J by 5 bases, with 17 bases between them. DNA of the CDR3: TGTGCCACCCGAGGGCACAGAAACAATGAAAAACTGTTTTTT. This gives the protein CATRGHRNNEKLFF.

V gene TRBV27 combines with J gene TRBJ2-1; D is ambiguous. Germline CDR1 and CDR2: MNHEY and SMNVEV (reference sequence). The CDR3 runs 13 residues. V shed 2 bases and J shed 3 bases, with 5 bases lying between them. The CDR3 nucleotides are TGTGCCAGCAGTTTACGCGGCTACAATGAGCAGTTCTTC. It encodes CASSLRGYNEQFF.

The chain is built from TRBV7-2 and TRBJ2-3; 9 nucleotides match TRBD2. Germline V lookup: CDR1 SGHTA, CDR2 FQGNSA. V shed 5 bases, J shed 4 bases, and the junction held 13 bases outside the gene matches. This CDR3 region has 17 residues. The CDR3: CASSPQMRASGADTQYF. CDR3 bases: TGTGCCAGCAGCCCCCAAATGAGAGCTAGCGGGGCAGATACGCAGTATTTT. Complete variable domain (other parts from reference TRBV7-2 and TRBJ2-3): GAGVSQSPSNKVTEKGKDVELRCDPISGHTALYWYRQSLGQGLEFLIYFQGNSAPDKSGLPSDRFSAERTGGSVSTLTIQRTQQEDSAVYLCASSPQMRASGADTQYFGPGTRLTVL.

V and J are TRBV6-6 and TRBJ2-7, with D tentatively TRBD2 (5 bases). V was cut by 8 bases and J by 4 bases, with 18 bases left in between. Germline V gene sequence: CDR1 MNHNY, CDR2 SVGAGI (reference sequence). There are 14 residues in the CDR3. CDR3 in amino acids: CASRSSGSNYEQYF. Here the CDR3 DNA reads TGTGCCAGCCGTAGCTCGGGGTCAAATTACGAGCAGTACTTC.

The chain carries TRBV7-2 and TRBJ2-1; no reliable D call. This CDR3 contains 16 residues. V lost 1 base, J lost 0 bases, and 10 bases lay in between. The germline V gene encodes CDR1 SGHTA and CDR2 FQGNSA. The DNA of the CDR3 is TGTGCCAGCAGCTTAGTATCCGGTAGCTCCTACAATGAGCAGTTCTTC. Protein product: CASSLVSGSSYNEQFF.

The V gene is TRBV30, the J gene TRBJ1-2, with TRBD1 matching over 8 bases. The trim removed 2 bases at V and 8 bases at J, leaving 16 bases unmatched. CDR3 length: 16 residues. Germline V gives CDR1 GTSNPN, CDR2 SVGIG (reference sequence). CDR3 nucleotide sequence: TGTGCCTGGAGTAACGGAGGGACAGGCGGGTCGGGAGGCTACACCTTC. It translates to CAWSNGGTGGSGGYTF.

This chain links TRBV7-2 with TRBJ1-2, with unresolved D. V shed 5 bases and J shed 7 bases, with 20 bases lying between them. This CDR3 is 15 amino acids long. Germline lookup yields CDR1 SGHTA and CDR2 FQGNSA. The CDR3 sequence is CASSTRTGSASGYTF. The CDR3 nucleotides read TGTGCCAGCAGCACCAGGACGGGAAGTGCATCTGGCTACACCTTC.

The chain carries TRBV4-1 and TRBJ2-1; tentative D call: TRBD1 (6 bases). Between the trimmed V and J ends, which lost 0 bases and 12 bases, there was a span of 30 bases. The CDR3 sequence is 19 residues long. From germline, CDR1 is MGHRA and CDR2 YSYEKL. The CDR3 region has the DNA TGCGCCAGCAGCCAAGATTCGGGGCCGATGGGACAAGGTGGTAGGGGGCAGTTCTTC. Translation gives CASSQDSGPMGQGGRGQFF.

The chain is built from TRBV9 and TRBJ1-3; tentative D call: TRBD1 (6 bases). Germline V gene sequence: CDR1 SGDLS, CDR2 YYNGEE. There are 15 residues in the CDR3. The V and J ends lost 2 bases and 4 bases respectively, with 13 bases between them. CDR3 residues: CASSVTGNRGNTIYF. For the CDR3, the DNA is TGTGCCAGCAGCGTTACAGGGAATCGGGGAAACACCATATATTTT.

Regarding this clone: The junction departs from germline at one end; a sequencing error may be responsible. J is TRBJ2-3 and V is TRBV20-1, with D unresolved. The CDR3 is made up of 10 amino acids. Germline CDR1 and CDR2: DFQATT and SNEGSKA (reference sequence). Here the CDR3 DNA reads TGCAGTGCTAGAGCTGCGAATCCCGCATTT. Translating it yields CSARAANPAF.

V and J are TRBV5-4 and TRBJ1-2; tentative D call: TRBD1 (5 bases). In germline, CDR1 is SGHNT, CDR2 YYREEE (reference sequence). V was clipped by 2 bases and J by 2 bases, with 13 bases between them. This CDR3 region has 15 residues. The CDR3 region has the DNA TGTGCCAGCAGCTTAAAGTCAGGGCAGAACTATGGCTACACCTTC. Protein sequence: CASSLKSGQNYGYTF.

The chain employs TRBV27 and TRBJ2-1; D gene ambiguous. V was cut by 4 bases and J by 0 bases, with 4 bases left in between. Germline CDR1 and CDR2: MNHEY and SMNVEV (reference sequence). This CDR3 has 13 amino acids. CDR3 DNA sequence: TGTGCCAGCAGTTCCCACTCCTACAATGAGCAGTTCTTC. Translating gives CASSSHSYNEQFF.

The rearrangement links TRBV18 to TRBJ1-6; 7 bases line up with TRBD1. Germline CDR1 is KGHSH and CDR2 is LQKENI. The CDR3 is 14 amino acids. V gave up 1 base and J gave up 8 bases; unmatched junction bases: 2. This chain's CDR3 is CASSPRQGDSPLHF. CDR3 coding DNA: TGTGCCAGCTCACCACGACAGGGCGATTCACCCCTCCACTTT. The complete variable domain, with remaining parts taken from reference TRBV18 and TRBJ1-6, reads NAGVMQNPRHLVRRRGQEARLRCSPMKGHSHVYWYRQLPEEGLKFMVYLQKENIIDESGMPKERFSAEFPKEGPSILRIQQVVRGDSAAYFCASSPRQGDSPLHFGNGTRLTVT.

The chain uses TRBV27 and TRBJ2-1; 10 positions agree with TRBD2. CDR1 and CDR2 (germline): MNHEY, SMNVEV (reference sequence). V was clipped by 6 bases and J by 0 bases; unmatched bases: 5. The CDR3 loop spans 16 amino acids. The CDR3 spells CASRDSGRSSYNEQFF. CDR3 coding DNA: TGTGCCAGCAGAGATAGCGGGAGGAGCTCCTACAATGAGCAGTTCTTC.